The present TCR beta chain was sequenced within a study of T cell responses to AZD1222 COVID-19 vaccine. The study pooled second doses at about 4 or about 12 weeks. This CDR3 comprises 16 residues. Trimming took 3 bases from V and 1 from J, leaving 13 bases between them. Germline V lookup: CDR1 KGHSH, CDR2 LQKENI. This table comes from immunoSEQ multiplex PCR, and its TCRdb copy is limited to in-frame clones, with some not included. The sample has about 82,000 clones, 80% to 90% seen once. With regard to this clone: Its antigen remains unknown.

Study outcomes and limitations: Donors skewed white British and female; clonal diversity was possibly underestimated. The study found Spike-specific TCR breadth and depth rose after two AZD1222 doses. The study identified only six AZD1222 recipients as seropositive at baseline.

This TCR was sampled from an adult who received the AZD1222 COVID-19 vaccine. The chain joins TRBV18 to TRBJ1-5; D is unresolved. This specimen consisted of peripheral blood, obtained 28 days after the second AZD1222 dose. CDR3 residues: CASSPSTQRSNQPQHF. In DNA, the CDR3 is TGTGCCAGCTCACCGTCTACCCAGAGAAGCAATCAGCCCCAGCATTTT.